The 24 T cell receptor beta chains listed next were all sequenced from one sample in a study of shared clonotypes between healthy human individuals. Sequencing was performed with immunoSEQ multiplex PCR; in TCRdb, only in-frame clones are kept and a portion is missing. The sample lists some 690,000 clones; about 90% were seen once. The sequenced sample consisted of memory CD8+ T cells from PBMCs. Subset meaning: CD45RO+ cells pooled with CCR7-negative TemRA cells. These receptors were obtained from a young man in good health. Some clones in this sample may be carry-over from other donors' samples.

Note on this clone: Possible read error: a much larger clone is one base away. CDR3 in amino acids: CASSGDTQYF. In nucleotides, the CDR3 is TGTGCCAGCAGTGGAGATACGCAGTATTTT. The genes are TRBV27 and TRBJ2-3; D gene ambiguous. The germline V and J ends were trimmed by 5 bases and 5 bases, with 2 bases remaining between them. The CDR3 loop spans 10 amino acids. Germline V gene lookup returns CDR1 MNHEY and CDR2 SMNVEV (reference sequence).

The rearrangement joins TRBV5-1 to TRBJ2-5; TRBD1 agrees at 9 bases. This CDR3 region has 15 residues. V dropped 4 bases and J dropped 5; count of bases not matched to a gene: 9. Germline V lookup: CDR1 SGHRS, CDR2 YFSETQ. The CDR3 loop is CASSPRDRELETQYF. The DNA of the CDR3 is TGCGCCAGCAGCCCCAGGGACAGGGAGTTGGAGACCCAGTACTTC.

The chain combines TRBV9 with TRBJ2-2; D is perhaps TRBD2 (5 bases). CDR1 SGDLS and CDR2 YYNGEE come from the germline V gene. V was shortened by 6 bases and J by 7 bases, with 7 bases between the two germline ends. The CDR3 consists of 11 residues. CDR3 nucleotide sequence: TGTGCCAGCACTGGAGGCGGGGAGCTGTTTTTT. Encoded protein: CASTGGGELFF.

Here the CDR3 DNA reads TGTGCCAGCAGTCCAGGGACAGGGGAATACGAGCAGTACTTC. Residues: CASSPGTGEYEQYF. The V and J genes are TRBV27 and TRBJ2-7, with 10 bases matching TRBD1. Germline lookup yields CDR1 MNHEY and CDR2 SMNVEV (reference sequence). The CDR3 has 14 amino acids. V shed 5 bases, J shed 4 bases, and the junction held 5 bases outside the gene matches.

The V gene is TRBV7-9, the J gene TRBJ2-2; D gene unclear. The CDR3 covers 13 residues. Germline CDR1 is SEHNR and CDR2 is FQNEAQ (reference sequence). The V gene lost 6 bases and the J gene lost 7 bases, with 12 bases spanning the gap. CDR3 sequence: CASRSPGGGELFF. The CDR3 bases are TGTGCCAGCAGGTCCCCTGGTGGCGGGGAGCTGTTTTTT.

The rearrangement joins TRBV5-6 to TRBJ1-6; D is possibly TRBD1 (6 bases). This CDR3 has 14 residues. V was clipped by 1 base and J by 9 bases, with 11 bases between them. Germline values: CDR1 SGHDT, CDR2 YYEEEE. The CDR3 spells CASSLQGFGSPLHF. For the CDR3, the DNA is TGTGCCAGCAGCTTGCAGGGGTTCGGTTCACCCCTCCACTTT.

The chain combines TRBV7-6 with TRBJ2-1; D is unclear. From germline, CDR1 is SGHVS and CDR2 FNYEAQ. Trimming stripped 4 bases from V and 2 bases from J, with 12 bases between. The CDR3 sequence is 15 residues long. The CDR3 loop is CASSSPAETYNEQFF. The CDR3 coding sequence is TGTGCCAGCAGCTCTCCCGCGGAGACCTACAATGAGCAGTTCTTC.

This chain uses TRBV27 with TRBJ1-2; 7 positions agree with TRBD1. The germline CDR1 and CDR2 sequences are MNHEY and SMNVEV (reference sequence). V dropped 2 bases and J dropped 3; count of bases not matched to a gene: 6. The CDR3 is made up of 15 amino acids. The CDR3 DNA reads TGTGCCAGCAGTTTAGATCCGGGGACAGACTATGGCTACACCTTC. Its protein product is CASSLDPGTDYGYTF.

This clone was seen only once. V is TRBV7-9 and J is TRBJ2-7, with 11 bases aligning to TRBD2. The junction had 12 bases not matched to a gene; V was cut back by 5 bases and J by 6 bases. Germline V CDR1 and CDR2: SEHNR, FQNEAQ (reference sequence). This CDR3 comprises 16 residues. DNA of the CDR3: TGTGCCAGCAGCCCTAGCGGGGGGCGGGAGGCCGCCGAGCAGTACTTC. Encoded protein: CASSPSGGREAAEQYF.

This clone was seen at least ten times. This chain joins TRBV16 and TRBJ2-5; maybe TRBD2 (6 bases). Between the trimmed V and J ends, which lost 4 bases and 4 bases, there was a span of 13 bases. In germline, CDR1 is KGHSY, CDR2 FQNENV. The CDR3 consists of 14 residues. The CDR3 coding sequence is TGTGCCAGCAGCCTCGTCGGGGGAGGAGAGACCCAGTACTTC. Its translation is CASSLVGGGETQYF.

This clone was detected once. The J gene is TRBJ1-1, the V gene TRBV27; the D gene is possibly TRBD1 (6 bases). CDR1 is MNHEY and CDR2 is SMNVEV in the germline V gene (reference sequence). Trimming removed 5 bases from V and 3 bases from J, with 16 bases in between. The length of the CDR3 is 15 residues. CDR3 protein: CASSGLSGADTEAFF. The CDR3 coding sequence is TGTGCCAGCAGTGGGCTGTCGGGGGCAGACACTGAAGCTTTCTTT.

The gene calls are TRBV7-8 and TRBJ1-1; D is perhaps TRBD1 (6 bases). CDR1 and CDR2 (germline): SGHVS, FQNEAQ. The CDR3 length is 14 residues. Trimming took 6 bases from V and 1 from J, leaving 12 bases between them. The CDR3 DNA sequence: TGTGCCAGCAGTTTTCGGACAGAGAACACTGAAGCTTTCTTT. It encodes CASSFRTENTEAFF. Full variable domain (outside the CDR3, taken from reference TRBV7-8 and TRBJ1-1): GAGVSQSPRYKVAKRGQDVALRCDPISGHVSLFWYQQALGQGPEFLTYFQNEAQLDKSGLPSDRFFAERPEGSVSTLKIQRTQQEDSAVYLCASSFRTENTEAFFGQGTRLTVV.

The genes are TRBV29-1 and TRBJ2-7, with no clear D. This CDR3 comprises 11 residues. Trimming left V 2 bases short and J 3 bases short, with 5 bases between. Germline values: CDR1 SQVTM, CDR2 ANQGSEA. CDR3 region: CSVERDYEQYF. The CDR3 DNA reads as TGCAGCGTTGAAAGAGACTACGAGCAGTACTTC.

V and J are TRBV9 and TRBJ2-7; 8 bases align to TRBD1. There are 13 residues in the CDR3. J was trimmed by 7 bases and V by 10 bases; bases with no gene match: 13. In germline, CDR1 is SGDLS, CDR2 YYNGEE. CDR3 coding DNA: TGTGCCGGTCCAGGACAGGGATTTGGGGAGCAGTACTTC. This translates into CAGPGQGFGEQYF.

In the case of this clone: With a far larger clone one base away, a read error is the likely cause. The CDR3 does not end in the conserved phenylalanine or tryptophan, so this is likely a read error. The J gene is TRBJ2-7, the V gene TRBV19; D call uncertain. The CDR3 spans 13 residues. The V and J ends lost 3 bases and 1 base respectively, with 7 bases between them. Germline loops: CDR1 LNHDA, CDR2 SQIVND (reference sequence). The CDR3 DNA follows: TGTGCCAGTAGTATGGCAGGATCCTACGAGCAGTACCTC. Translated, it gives CASSMAGSYEQYL.

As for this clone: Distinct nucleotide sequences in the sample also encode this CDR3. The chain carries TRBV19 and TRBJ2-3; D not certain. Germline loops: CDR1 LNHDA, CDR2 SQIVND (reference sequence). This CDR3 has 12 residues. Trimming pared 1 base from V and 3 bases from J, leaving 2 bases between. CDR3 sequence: CASSIGTDTQYF. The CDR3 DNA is TGTGCCAGTAGTATAGGGACAGATACGCAGTATTTT.

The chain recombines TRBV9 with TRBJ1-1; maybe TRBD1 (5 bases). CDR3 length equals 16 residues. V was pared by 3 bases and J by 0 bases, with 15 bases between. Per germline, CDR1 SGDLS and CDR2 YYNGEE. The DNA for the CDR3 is TGTGCCAGCAGCGCCCGTGGGGGACTGATGAACACTGAAGCTTTCTTT. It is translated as CASSARGGLMNTEAFF. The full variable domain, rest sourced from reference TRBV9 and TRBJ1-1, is DSGVTQTPKHLITATGQRVTLRCSPRSGDLSVYWYQQSLDQGLQFLIQYYNGEERAKGNILERFSAQQFPDLHSELNLSSLELGDSALYFCASSARGGLMNTEAFFGQGTRLTVV.

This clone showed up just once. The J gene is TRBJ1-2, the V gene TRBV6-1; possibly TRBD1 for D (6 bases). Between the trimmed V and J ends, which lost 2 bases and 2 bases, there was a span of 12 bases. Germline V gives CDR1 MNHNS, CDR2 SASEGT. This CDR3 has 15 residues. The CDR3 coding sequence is TGTGCCAGCAGTGAATATCGGGGGGGCAACTATGGCTACACCTTC. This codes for CASSEYRGGNYGYTF.

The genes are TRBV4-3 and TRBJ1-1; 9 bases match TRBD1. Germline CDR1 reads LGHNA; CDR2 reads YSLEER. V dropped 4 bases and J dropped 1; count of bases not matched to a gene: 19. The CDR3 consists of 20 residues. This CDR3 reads CASSPEIGDRVRSPNTEAFF. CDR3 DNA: TGCGCCAGCAGCCCAGAAATAGGGGACAGGGTGAGGTCCCCGAACACTGAAGCTTTCTTT.

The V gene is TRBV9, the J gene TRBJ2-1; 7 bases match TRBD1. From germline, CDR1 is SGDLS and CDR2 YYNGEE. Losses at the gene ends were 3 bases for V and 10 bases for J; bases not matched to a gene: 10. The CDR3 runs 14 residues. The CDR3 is CASSGPRGSQEQFF. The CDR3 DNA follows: TGTGCCAGCAGCGGGCCCAGGGGGAGCCAGGAGCAGTTCTTC. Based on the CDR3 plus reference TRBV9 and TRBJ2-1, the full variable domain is DSGVTQTPKHLITATGQRVTLRCSPRSGDLSVYWYQQSLDQGLQFLIQYYNGEERAKGNILERFSAQQFPDLHSELNLSSLELGDSALYFCASSGPRGSQEQFFGPGTRLTVL.

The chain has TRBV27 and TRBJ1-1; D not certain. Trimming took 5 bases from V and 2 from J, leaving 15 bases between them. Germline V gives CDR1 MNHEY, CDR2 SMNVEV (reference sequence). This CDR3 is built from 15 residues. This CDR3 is CASSLASHLNTEAFF. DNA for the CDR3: TGTGCCAGCAGTCTAGCTTCGCATCTTAACACTGAAGCTTTCTTT.

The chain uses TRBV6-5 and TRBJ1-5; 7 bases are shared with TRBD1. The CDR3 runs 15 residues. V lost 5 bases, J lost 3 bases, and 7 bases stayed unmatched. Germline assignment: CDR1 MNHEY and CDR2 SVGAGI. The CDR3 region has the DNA TGTGCCAGCAGTCCAGAGGGACAGATCAATCAGCCCCAGCATTTT. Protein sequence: CASSPEGQINQPQHF.

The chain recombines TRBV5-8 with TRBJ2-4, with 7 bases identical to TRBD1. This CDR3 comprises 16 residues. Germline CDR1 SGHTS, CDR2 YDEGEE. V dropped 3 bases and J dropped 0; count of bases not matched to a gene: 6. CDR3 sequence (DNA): TGTGCCAGCAGCTACCGGGACAGCCTAGCCAAAAACATTCAGTACTTC. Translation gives CASSYRDSLAKNIQYF.

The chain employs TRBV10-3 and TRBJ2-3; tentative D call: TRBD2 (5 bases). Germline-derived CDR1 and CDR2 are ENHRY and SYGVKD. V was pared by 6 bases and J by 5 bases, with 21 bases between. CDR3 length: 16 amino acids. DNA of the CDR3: TGTGCCATCAGCGCCCCCAGTGAGGACGGGGAAGATACGCAGTATTTT. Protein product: CAISAPSEDGEDTQYF.